These 31 T cell receptor beta chains share one sample of origin, sequenced in a study of shared clonotypes between healthy human individuals. TCRdb's copy holds only in-frame clones and misses some; the assay was immunoSEQ multiplex PCR. The sample carries around 1,100,000 clones, roughly 80% recorded once. Sequencing was performed on memory CD4+ T cells from PBMCs. The subset is: CD45RA-negative fraction. These receptors were taken from a man aged 18 to 30 in good health. Some clones in this sample may be carry-over from other donors' samples.

The V and J genes are TRBV5-1 and TRBJ1-1; D is unclear. With 0 bases removed from V and 5 bases from J, the gap between germline ends came to 14 bases. CDR1 and CDR2 (germline): SGHRS, YFSETQ. This CDR3 has 15 residues. The CDR3 protein is CASSLGGGSATEAFF. CDR3 sequence (DNA): TGCGCCAGCAGCTTGGGCGGCGGCAGTGCGACTGAAGCTTTCTTT.

This chain uses TRBV5-1 with TRBJ1-2; TRBD1 agrees at 11 bases. This CDR3 is 15 amino acids long. CDR1 is SGHRS and CDR2 is YFSETQ in the germline V gene. V lost 4 bases, J lost 5 bases, and 7 bases stayed unmatched. CDR3 DNA sequence: TGCGCCAGCAGCGCAGGACAGGGGGCTTGGTATGGCTACACCTTC. Translation: CASSAGQGAWYGYTF.

The chain links TRBV28 to TRBJ1-3; the D gene is possibly TRBD1 (5 bases). With 4 bases removed from V and 0 bases from J, the gap between germline ends came to 13 bases. The germline V gene has CDR1 MDHEN and CDR2 SYDVKM. The CDR3 contains 16 residues. CDR3 bases: TGTGCCAGCAGTTCCTTCCGGGACCGCTCTGGAAACACCATATATTTT. Translation gives CASSSFRDRSGNTIYF.

This sequence joins TRBV11-2 and TRBJ1-6; TRBD1 matches 7 bases. There are 15 residues in the CDR3. The V gene end was trimmed by 2 bases and the J gene end by 9 bases; junction bases not matched to a gene: 7. Germline V CDR1 and CDR2: SGHAT, FQNNGV. The CDR3 nucleotides are TGTGCCAGCAGCTTATGGGGGACAGTGGGTTCACCCCTCCACTTT. Amino acids: CASSLWGTVGSPLHF.

The chain carries TRBV19 and TRBJ1-5, with no clear D. V was shortened by 2 bases and J by 4 bases, with 12 bases between the two germline ends. The CDR3 consists of 15 residues. CDR1 LNHDA and CDR2 SQIVND come from the germline V gene (reference sequence). CDR3 amino acids: CASSIIKPKNQPQHF. The DNA of the CDR3 is TGTGCCAGTAGTATAATCAAACCTAAGAATCAGCCCCAGCATTTT.

Remarks on this clone: Other DNA variants within this sample encode the same CDR3. The chain links TRBV10-3 to TRBJ1-5; TRBD1 might be the D (5 bases). The CDR3 is made up of 13 amino acids. V lost 6 bases and J lost 0, with 6 bases in between. CDR1 ENHRY and CDR2 SYGVKD come from the germline V gene. The CDR3 DNA reads TGTGCCATCAGAGGGGATAGCAATCAGCCCCAGCATTTT. Encoded protein: CAIRGDSNQPQHF.

This clone occurred many times. The V gene is TRBV7-9, the J gene TRBJ1-1; the D gene is possibly TRBD1 (5 bases). Trimming took off 4 bases at V and 7 bases at J, with 16 bases between the two ends. The CDR3 is 14 amino acids. Per germline, CDR1 SEHNR and CDR2 FQNEAQ (reference sequence). The CDR3 DNA reads as TGTGCCAGCAGCTCAACAGGCTGGGGTAATGAAGCTTTCTTT. This gives the protein CASSSTGWGNEAFF.

V is TRBV7-8 and J is TRBJ2-5; TRBD1 might be the D (6 bases). The V end was cut by 6 bases, the J end by 4 bases, with 12 bases between. The CDR3 totals 13 residues. Germline V CDR1 and CDR2: SGHVS, FQNEAQ. The CDR3 sequence: CASRRSRGETQYF. The CDR3 DNA is TGTGCCAGCAGAAGAAGCAGGGGAGAGACCCAGTACTTC.

This chain uses TRBV2 with TRBJ1-2, with D hard to call. Germline V gene data show CDR1 as SNHLY and CDR2 as FYNNEI. This CDR3 comprises 12 residues. The V and J ends lost 3 bases and 12 bases respectively, with 14 bases between them. CDR3 in amino acids: CASSDGFGWNTF. The CDR3 region has the DNA TGTGCCAGCAGTGACGGGTTCGGTTGGAACACCTTC.

J is TRBJ1-5 and V is TRBV7-6; a possible D gene is TRBD1 (6 bases). The CDR3 totals 16 residues. Trimming left V 1 base short and J 0 bases short, with 10 bases between. Germline V gene sequence: CDR1 SGHVS, CDR2 FNYEAQ. CDR3 nucleotides: TGTGCCAGCAGCTTAGAAGGGGGGGATAGCAATCAGCCCCAGCATTTT. Protein product: CASSLEGGDSNQPQHF.

This clone was seen more than once but under ten times. V gene TRBV10-3 combines with J gene TRBJ2-7; TRBD2 matches 7 bases. The CDR3 totals 13 residues. With V trimmed by 10 bases and J by 5 bases, 11 bases remained unmatched. Germline V gene data show CDR1 as ENHRY and CDR2 as SYGVKD. CDR3 sequence: CATTGSGTNEQYF. The CDR3 region has the DNA TGTGCCACCACCGGATCCGGGACTAACGAGCAGTACTTC.

The table lists this clone with a few counts. V and J are TRBV7-9 and TRBJ2-7; D is undetermined. CDR3 length equals 11 residues. The germline V and J ends were trimmed by 5 bases and 6 bases, with 8 bases remaining between them. CDR1 and CDR2 from the germline V gene are SEHNR and FQNEAQ (reference sequence). CDR3 bases: TGTGCCAGCAGCCGAATCTCCGAGCAGTACTTC. As protein: CASSRISEQYF.

This clone came up a few times. The chain employs TRBV9 and TRBJ1-5; TRBD1 might be the D (5 bases). Trimming left V 4 bases short and J 6 bases short, with 17 bases between. CDR1 is SGDLS and CDR2 is YYNGEE in the germline V gene. The CDR3 covers 15 residues. The CDR3 protein is CASSTDPGSGQPQHF. CDR3 coding DNA: TGTGCCAGCAGCACAGACCCAGGGAGCGGTCAGCCCCAGCATTTT.

This clone came up many times. The chain is built from TRBV5-1 and TRBJ2-5; D not resolved. The CDR3 is 15 residues long. Per germline, CDR1 SGHRS and CDR2 YFSETQ. The V end was cut by 4 bases, the J end by 0 bases, with 13 bases between. CDR3 DNA sequence: TGCGCCAGCAGCCAGCGAAACCCGTACCAAGAGACCCAGTACTTC. Its translation: CASSQRNPYQETQYF. Based on the CDR3 plus reference TRBV5-1 and TRBJ2-5, the full variable domain is KAGVTQTPRYLIKTRGQQVTLSCSPISGHRSVSWYQQTPGQGLQFLFEYFSETQRNKGNFPGRFSGRQFSNSRSEMNVSTLELGDSALYLCASSQRNPYQETQYFGPGTRLLVL.

As to this clone: A far larger clone is one nucleotide away, so this likely arose from a read error. Other DNA sequences of this sample code for an identical CDR3. This chain links TRBV7-8 with TRBJ2-7, with 11 bases that match TRBD1. The V gene end was trimmed by 4 bases and the J gene end by 4 bases; junction bases not matched to a gene: 3. Germline lookup yields CDR1 SGHVS and CDR2 FQNEAQ. The CDR3 covers 14 residues. The CDR3 here is CASSSGTGGYEQYF. The CDR3 DNA follows: TGTGCCAGCAGCTCCGGGACAGGGGGTTACGAGCAGTACTTC.

The chain employs TRBV2 and TRBJ2-1; 10 nucleotides align to TRBD2. This CDR3 spans 15 amino acids. CDR1 and CDR2 from the germline V gene are SNHLY and FYNNEI. V dropped 2 bases and J dropped 7; count of bases not matched to a gene: 5. The CDR3 DNA sequence: TGTGCCAGCAGTGAACTAGCGGGAGTGGGGAATGAGCAGTTCTTC. Translated, it gives CASSELAGVGNEQFF.

This clone was observed a few times. The chain recombines TRBV11-2 with TRBJ2-7; 11 positions agree with TRBD1. Trimming removed 2 bases from V and 3 bases from J; junction bases left unmatched: 3. Germline V gene lookup returns CDR1 SGHAT and CDR2 FQNNGV. This CDR3 has 15 residues. The CDR3 sequence: CASSLRTGGYYEQYF. CDR3 DNA sequence: TGTGCCAGCAGCTTAAGGACAGGGGGCTACTACGAGCAGTACTTC.

This chain joins TRBV5-1 and TRBJ2-5, with TRBD1 identical over 7 bases. Germline CDR1 SGHRS, CDR2 YFSETQ. CDR3 length: 14 residues. V lost 4 bases, J lost 6 bases, and 9 bases stayed unmatched. The DNA of the CDR3 is TGCGCCAGCAGCATCGCCGGGACAGAAAAGACCCAGTACTTC. Its protein product is CASSIAGTEKTQYF.

The V call is TRBV11-3, the J call TRBJ2-3; 7 bases are shared with TRBD1. The V gene's germline CDR1 is SGHNT and CDR2 YENEEA. The CDR3 loop spans 14 amino acids. V was pared by 3 bases and J by 4 bases, with 4 bases of the junction left unmatched. The CDR3 here is CASSLRGGSDTQYF. In DNA form, the CDR3 reads TGTGCCAGCAGCTTGAGAGGGGGCTCAGATACGCAGTATTTT. Filled out from reference TRBV11-3 and TRBJ2-3, the complete variable domain reads EAGVVQSPRYKIIEKKQPVAFWCNPISGHNTLYWYLQNLGQGPELLIRYENEEAVDDSQLPKDRFSAERLKGVDSTLKIQPAELGDSAVYLCASSLRGGSDTQYFGPGTRLTVL.

Remarks on this clone: Within the sample, other DNA sequences also encode this same CDR3. The gene calls are TRBV18 and TRBJ2-7; 12 bases match TRBD2. Looked up from germline, CDR1 is KGHSH and CDR2 is LQKENI. V shed 6 bases, J shed 4 bases, and the junction held 4 bases outside the gene matches. CDR3 length: 14 amino acids. The DNA of the CDR3 is TGTGCCAGCTCGTCCGGGACTAGCGGGTACGAGCAGTACTTC. Translated, it gives CASSSGTSGYEQYF.

The CDR3 sequence is CSVEDPQGRLRYF. The CDR3 DNA reads TGCAGCGTTGAGGATCCCCAGGGACGGTTACGTTACTTC. The chain has TRBV29-1 and TRBJ2-5; D possibly matches TRBD1 or TRBD2 (5 bases each). This CDR3 has 13 residues. Germline CDR1 is SQVTM and CDR2 is ANQGSEA. V lost 3 bases and J lost 14, with 22 bases in between.

The rearrangement uses TRBV6-6 and TRBJ1-1, with TRBD1 matching 10 bases. Trimming at V came to 6 bases and at J to 1 base, leaving 8 bases not matched to a gene. The CDR3 is 16 amino acids. CDR1 is MNHNY and CDR2 is SVGAGI in the germline V gene (reference sequence). The CDR3 DNA reads TGTGCCAGCAGCGGACAGGGGGGCGGTGGGAACACTGAAGCTTTCTTT. Encoded protein: CASSGQGGGGNTEAFF.

This clone was observed a single time. The gene calls are TRBV5-1 and TRBJ2-5, with 11 bases lining up with TRBD2. V was pared by 3 bases and J by 7 bases, with 11 bases of the junction left unmatched. Germline lookup yields CDR1 SGHRS and CDR2 YFSETQ. CDR3 length: 16 amino acids. CDR3 DNA: TGCGCCAGCAGCTCACAAGGACTAGCGGGCGTGGGGACCCAGTACTTC. Translation gives CASSSQGLAGVGTQYF.

V gene TRBV10-1 combines with J gene TRBJ2-1, with 9 bases identical to TRBD1. Looked up from germline, CDR1 is WNHNN and CDR2 is SYGVQD (reference sequence). There are 15 residues in the CDR3. V dropped 5 bases and J dropped 1; count of bases not matched to a gene: 3. The CDR3: CASSSGTGSYNEQFF. CDR3 coding DNA: TGCGCCAGCAGTTCCGGGACAGGGTCCTACAATGAGCAGTTCTTC.

The chain recombines TRBV28 with TRBJ1-5; D is possibly TRBD1 (6 bases). There are 12 residues in the CDR3. V shed 8 bases and J shed 9 bases, with 14 bases lying between them. CDR1 is MDHEN and CDR2 is SYDVKM in the germline V gene. The CDR3 nucleotides are TGTGCCAGCGGCAACAGGGTTGGGCCCCAGCATTTT. Translating it yields CASGNRVGPQHF.

V and J are TRBV10-1 and TRBJ2-2; 7 nucleotides match TRBD1. This CDR3 is 14 amino acids long. Germline-derived CDR1 and CDR2 are WNHNN and SYGVQD (reference sequence). The ends lost 6 bases at V and 2 bases at J; junction bases unmatched: 3. DNA for the CDR3: TGCGCCAGCAGCCGGGACAGAAACACCGGGGAGCTGTTTTTT. Translated, it gives CASSRDRNTGELFF.

The chain links TRBV11-2 to TRBJ2-7; TRBD1 matches 7 bases. The germline V gene has CDR1 SGHAT and CDR2 FQNNGV. Germline trimming cut 4 bases from V and 7 bases from J; bases unmatched to any gene: 4. The CDR3 consists of 12 residues. CDR3 region: CASSSDRDEQYF. The CDR3 nucleotides read TGTGCCAGCAGCTCCGACAGGGATGAGCAGTACTTC.

V and J are TRBV5-1 and TRBJ2-4, with no clear D. This CDR3 region has 14 residues. CDR1 is SGHRS, CDR2 YFSETQ, per germline. Trimming stripped 0 bases from V and 3 bases from J, with 7 bases between. The CDR3 here is CASSLGSIKNIQYF. The CDR3 coding sequence is TGCGCCAGCAGCTTGGGCAGCATCAAAAACATTCAGTACTTC. Full variable domain (remainder filled in from reference TRBV5-1 and TRBJ2-4): KAGVTQTPRYLIKTRGQQVTLSCSPISGHRSVSWYQQTPGQGLQFLFEYFSETQRNKGNFPGRFSGRQFSNSRSEMNVSTLELGDSALYLCASSLGSIKNIQYFGAGTRLSVL.

The chain uses TRBV27 and TRBJ2-2; TRBD1 aligns across 8 bases. The CDR3 sequence is 16 residues long. Germline V gives CDR1 MNHEY, CDR2 SMNVEV (reference sequence). After removal of 4 bases from V and 4 bases from J, the junction contained 8 bases not matched to a gene. The CDR3 here is CASSSRTGLSTGELFF. CDR3 in DNA: TGTGCCAGCAGTTCCAGGACAGGGCTGAGCACCGGGGAGCTGTTTTTT.

The chain combines TRBV30 with TRBJ2-7; 7 nucleotides line up with TRBD1. Germline V lookup: CDR1 GTSNPN, CDR2 SVGIG (reference sequence). The CDR3 loop spans 15 amino acids. Trimming at V came to 0 bases and at J to 4 bases, leaving 9 bases not matched to a gene. CDR3: CAWSVPRQGVYEQYF. The DNA for the CDR3 is TGTGCCTGGAGTGTTCCGAGACAGGGTGTATACGAGCAGTACTTC.

V is TRBV29-1 and J is TRBJ2-7, with 7 bases lining up with TRBD1. CDR1 is SQVTM, CDR2 ANQGSEA, per germline. The CDR3 runs to 14 residues. V lost 6 bases and J lost 3; bases outside the gene matches: 11. CDR3 amino acids: CSVIFDRDLYEQYF. For the CDR3, the DNA is TGCAGCGTGATATTCGACAGGGACCTCTACGAGCAGTACTTC.